One sample yielded the 29 T cell receptor beta chains listed below, sequenced in a study of blood T cell repertoires in COVID-19. This table comes from immunoSEQ multiplex PCR, and its TCRdb copy is limited to in-frame clones, with some not included. The profile shows about 210,000 clones, roughly 81% of them singletons. Sample: peripheral blood. These receptors were taken from a woman aged 50 to 65 with active or convalescent COVID-19.

The chain links TRBV5-1 to TRBJ1-3, with D maybe TRBD1 (6 bases). CDR3 length equals 14 residues. Trimming removed 4 bases at V and 4 bases at J, with 12 bases between. CDR1 is SGHRS, CDR2 YFSETQ, per germline. For the CDR3, the DNA is TGCGCCAGCAGCAACACAGGGTCCGGAAACACCATATATTTT. Translating gives CASSNTGSGNTIYF.

The chain carries TRBV28 and TRBJ2-2; 14 nucleotides line up with TRBD2. The CDR3 extends over 17 amino acids. Germline-derived CDR1 and CDR2 are MDHEN and SYDVKM. The V segment lost 4 bases and the J segment 5 bases; nucleotides outside the gene matches: 6. DNA of the CDR3: TGTGCCAGCAGTTCCCCTGGGACTAGCGGGGGAACCGGGGAGCTGTTTTTT. The encoded protein is CASSSPGTSGGTGELFF.

The chain carries TRBV28 and TRBJ1-4; D may be TRBD1 (6 bases). Trimming pared 5 bases from V and 0 bases from J, leaving 10 bases between. The CDR3 totals 15 residues. Germline CDR1 reads MDHEN; CDR2 reads SYDVKM. The CDR3 reads CASSDGQSTNEKLFF. The CDR3 nucleotides are TGTGCCAGCAGTGACGGACAGTCAACTAATGAAAAACTGTTTTTT. The full variable domain, in which reference TRBV28 and TRBJ1-4 provide the parts outside the CDR3, is DVKVTQSSRYLVKRTGEKVFLECVQDMDHENMFWYRQDPGLGLRLIYFSYDVKMKEKGDIPEGYSVSREKKERFSLILESASTNQTSMYLCASSDGQSTNEKLFFGSGTQLSVL.

The rearrangement links TRBV6-5 to TRBJ2-1; tentatively, D is TRBD2 (5 bases). CDR1 MNHEY and CDR2 SVGAGI come from the germline V gene. V lost 10 bases, J lost 9 bases, and 13 bases lay in between. The CDR3 spans 11 residues. The chain's CDR3 is CATTGSREQFF. Here the CDR3 DNA reads TGTGCCACGACGGGGTCCCGTGAGCAGTTCTTC.

This clone was seen more than once but under ten times. V is TRBV19 and J is TRBJ2-2; a possible D gene is TRBD2 (7 bases). V was trimmed by 3 bases and J by 4 bases, leaving 12 bases between them. The CDR3 extends over 15 amino acids. Germline CDR1 reads LNHDA; CDR2 reads SQIVND (reference sequence). Here the CDR3 DNA reads TGTGCCAGTAGTATCTATGGGGGGGCCACCGGGGAGCTGTTTTTT. This codes for CASSIYGGATGELFF.

The V gene is TRBV19, the J gene TRBJ1-5; D unclear. The CDR3 is 15 residues long. The V gene lost 5 bases and the J gene lost 0 bases, with 11 bases spanning the gap. The germline V gene has CDR1 LNHDA and CDR2 SQIVND (reference sequence). CDR3 coding DNA: TGTGCCAGTAGTTTGGGCGGGAATAGCAATCAGCCCCAGCATTTT. As protein: CASSLGGNSNQPQHF.

The table lists this clone with a few counts. V is TRBV6-5 and J is TRBJ1-5; D possibly corresponds to TRBD1 (5 bases). The length of the CDR3 is 15 residues. Looked up from germline, CDR1 is MNHEY and CDR2 is SVGAGI. V lost 7 bases, J lost 2 bases, and 15 bases lay in between. The CDR3: CASIRFLGGNQPQHF. The CDR3 coding sequence is TGTGCCAGCATTCGGTTTCTAGGGGGCAATCAGCCCCAGCATTTT.

The rearrangement uses TRBV3-1 (or the pseudogene TRBV3-2) and TRBJ1-1, with 11 bases lining up with TRBD1. V shed 3 bases, J shed 4 bases, and the junction held 4 bases outside the gene matches. This CDR3 comprises 15 residues. Germline-derived CDR1 and CDR2 are LGHDT and YNNKEL (reference sequence). In nucleotides, the CDR3 is TGTGCCAGCAGCCACCGGACAGGGGGCGGCACTGAAGCTTTCTTT. As protein: CASSHRTGGGTEAFF.

CDR3 DNA: TGTGCCAGCAGTTTATTCTGGCAGGGGGCCGCCTACAATGAGCAGTTCTTC. It is translated as CASSLFWQGAAYNEQFF. V usage is TRBV27 and J usage is TRBJ2-1; 8 bases map to TRBD1. The CDR3 is 17 amino acids. V shed 1 base and J 2 bases; nucleotides not matched to a gene: 7. The germline gives CDR1 MNHEY, CDR2 SMNVEV (reference sequence).

J is TRBJ2-2 and V is TRBV6-5, with TRBD1 identical over 7 bases. The CDR3 loop spans 14 amino acids. J lost 5 bases, V lost 6 bases, and 6 bases had no gene match. Germline loops: CDR1 MNHEY, CDR2 SVGAGI. DNA of the CDR3: TGTGCCAGCAGCCGGGACAGCCGGACCGGGGAGCTGTTTTTT. Amino acid sequence: CASSRDSRTGELFF.

The rearrangement uses TRBV20-1 and TRBJ1-4; D uncertain. Trimming pared 3 bases from V and 7 bases from J, leaving 6 bases between. CDR1 is DFQATT and CDR2 is SNEGSKA in the germline V gene (reference sequence). CDR3 size: 11 residues. This CDR3 is CSARSSEKLFF. CDR3 coding DNA: TGCAGTGCTAGGTCGAGTGAAAAACTGTTTTTT.

The chain uses TRBV5-6 and TRBJ2-1, with 11 bases lining up with TRBD2. Per germline, CDR1 SGHDT and CDR2 YYEEEE. CDR3 length: 15 residues. With V trimmed by 0 bases and J by 9 bases, 5 bases remained unmatched. CDR3 DNA sequence: TGTGCCAGCAGCTTGGGACTAGCGGGATCCCGTGAGCAGTTCTTC. It yields the protein CASSLGLAGSREQFF.

The chain joins TRBV6-6 to TRBJ2-3; weak D call: TRBD2 (5 bases). Trimming took off 7 bases at V and 2 bases at J, with 13 bases between the two ends. This CDR3 is built from 14 residues. The germline CDR1 and CDR2 sequences are MNHNY and SVGAGI (reference sequence). DNA of the CDR3: TGTGCCAGCAAAACCCGGGGTTTCACAGATACGCAGTATTTT. Its protein is CASKTRGFTDTQYF.

V and J are TRBV28 and TRBJ1-5; TRBD1 aligns across 12 bases. Germline loops: CDR1 MDHEN, CDR2 SYDVKM. V was clipped by 5 bases and J by 6 bases; unmatched bases: 5. The CDR3 runs to 15 residues. CDR3 amino acids: CASSPGQGASQPQHF. The CDR3 nucleotides read TGTGCCAGCAGTCCGGGACAGGGGGCGTCTCAGCCCCAGCATTTT.

This clone was counted a few times. The same CDR3 can be traced to other DNA sequences in this sample. The chain couples TRBV11-2 to TRBJ2-3; TRBD1 aligns across 11 bases. This CDR3 is 14 amino acids long. The J segment lost 4 bases and the V segment lost 3 bases, leaving 0 bases of the junction unmatched. The germline CDR1 and CDR2 sequences are SGHAT and FQNNGV. CDR3 bases: TGTGCCAGCAGCTTGGGACAGGGGGCAGATACGCAGTATTTT. This sequence encodes CASSLGQGADTQYF.

Many counts were recorded for this clone. This chain joins TRBV9 and TRBJ1-5; D remains unclear. CDR1 and CDR2 from the germline V gene are SGDLS and YYNGEE. The CDR3 is made up of 14 amino acids. Trimming left V 4 bases short and J 4 bases short, with 12 bases between. The chain's CDR3 is CASSPSGVNQPQHF. DNA for the CDR3: TGTGCCAGCAGCCCGAGTGGAGTAAATCAGCCCCAGCATTTT. Full variable domain (remainder filled in from reference TRBV9 and TRBJ1-5): DSGVTQTPKHLITATGQRVTLRCSPRSGDLSVYWYQQSLDQGLQFLIQYYNGEERAKGNILERFSAQQFPDLHSELNLSSLELGDSALYFCASSPSGVNQPQHFGDGTRLSIL.

The genes are TRBV28 and TRBJ2-3; unclear D gene. This CDR3 is built from 12 residues. V lost 8 bases and J lost 4, with 10 bases in between. Per germline, CDR1 MDHEN and CDR2 SYDVKM. CDR3 sequence reads: CASVRPPDTQYF. Written as DNA, the CDR3 is TGTGCCAGCGTGAGGCCCCCAGATACGCAGTATTTT.

The chain recombines TRBV6-5 with TRBJ1-2; 7 bases fit TRBD1. This CDR3 has 14 amino acids. The V gene end was trimmed by 2 bases and the J gene end by 8 bases; junction bases not matched to a gene: 8. CDR1 MNHEY and CDR2 SVGAGI come from the germline V gene. CDR3 protein: CASSYLGQAGGYTF. The CDR3 nucleotides read TGTGCCAGCAGTTACCTAGGACAGGCGGGCGGCTACACCTTC.

The J gene is TRBJ2-3, the V gene TRBV11-2; the D gene is possibly TRBD2 (6 bases). V was cut by 5 bases and J by 1 base, with 13 bases left in between. Germline lookup yields CDR1 SGHAT and CDR2 FQNNGV. The CDR3 is 15 residues long. In DNA form, the CDR3 reads TGTGCCAGCAGCAGGTGGGGGGAACGCACAGATACGCAGTATTTT. Its translation: CASSRWGERTDTQYF.

This sequence joins TRBV7-8 and TRBJ2-7; possibly TRBD1 for D (6 bases). The CDR3 sequence is 15 residues long. In germline, CDR1 is SGHVS, CDR2 FQNEAQ. With 3 bases removed from V and 4 bases from J, the gap between germline ends came to 16 bases. In DNA form, the CDR3 reads TGTGCCAGCAGCTTGGACAGCGACCCCGCGTACGAGCAGTACGTC. This translates into CASSLDSDPAYEQYV.

This chain joins TRBV28 and TRBJ2-3; possible D gene TRBD2, 7 bases. The CDR3 has 14 residues. CDR1 is MDHEN and CDR2 is SYDVKM in the germline V gene. V was cut by 7 bases and J by 4 bases, with 15 bases left in between. CDR3 protein: CASNPAGAADTQYF. CDR3 nucleotide sequence: TGTGCCAGCAACCCCGCGGGGGCGGCAGATACGCAGTATTTT.

This chain links TRBV24-1 with TRBJ2-7, with 7 bases aligning to TRBD1. J gave up 3 bases and V 3 bases, and 7 bases lay outside the gene matches. The length of the CDR3 is 15 residues. Germline V CDR1 and CDR2: KGHDR, SFDVKD. CDR3 region: CATSDAGQADYEQYF. Written as DNA, the CDR3 is TGTGCCACCAGTGATGCCGGACAGGCTGACTACGAGCAGTACTTC.

J is TRBJ2-7 and V is TRBV10-3; TRBD2 matches 8 bases. The CDR3 contains 15 residues. The J segment lost 6 bases and the V segment lost 10 bases, leaving 17 bases of the junction unmatched. CDR1 and CDR2 from the germline V gene are ENHRY and SYGVKD. The CDR3 DNA is TGTGCCACCGCCGGGGGGGTAGCGCCAACTGTCGAGCAGTACTTC. The encoded protein is CATAGGVAPTVEQYF.

J is TRBJ2-7 and V is TRBV5-5; D is possibly TRBD2 (6 bases). Germline CDR1 is SGHKS and CDR2 is YYEKEE (reference sequence). The length of the CDR3 is 16 residues. V was pared by 0 bases and J by 0 bases, with 13 bases between. CDR3 sequence: CASSLERGRNSYEQYV. DNA of the CDR3: TGTGCCAGCAGCTTGGAACGGGGGAGAAACTCCTACGAGCAGTACGTC.

This clone was seen just once. V is TRBV27 and J is TRBJ1-1; D may be TRBD1 (5 bases). The CDR3 totals 12 residues. Germline values: CDR1 MNHEY, CDR2 SMNVEV (reference sequence). V dropped 6 bases and J dropped 11 bases, with 16 bases sitting between them. The CDR3 spells CASSPDRQRAFF. Here the CDR3 DNA reads TGTGCCAGCAGCCCCGACCGACAGAGGGCTTTCTTT.

V gene TRBV5-1 combines with J gene TRBJ2-2; no reliable D call. V was pared by 0 bases and J by 4 bases, with 13 bases between. Germline CDR1 and CDR2: SGHRS and YFSETQ. This CDR3 is built from 16 residues. This CDR3 is CASSLDPGVLTGELFF. The CDR3 DNA sequence: TGCGCCAGCAGCTTGGATCCGGGTGTCCTCACCGGGGAGCTGTTTTTT.

The chain recombines TRBV11-2 with TRBJ2-1; D is possibly TRBD2 (6 bases). The CDR3 sequence is 12 residues long. Germline CDR1 and CDR2: SGHAT and FQNNGV. V shed 3 bases and J shed 8 bases, with 8 bases lying between them. CDR3 sequence (DNA): TGTGCCAGCAGCTTTTGGGAGGATGAGCAGTTCTTC. Translated, it gives CASSFWEDEQFF.

CDR3 protein: CASMTGAVNYGYTF. The CDR3 DNA is TGTGCCAGCATGACAGGGGCGGTTAACTATGGCTACACCTTC. V usage is TRBV6-5 and J usage is TRBJ1-2; 8 nucleotides align to TRBD1. Germline V gives CDR1 MNHEY, CDR2 SVGAGI. Unmatched junction bases numbered 5, after V lost 7 bases and J lost 1 base. CDR3 length: 14 amino acids.

Written as DNA, the CDR3 is TGTGCCAGCAGTTTAGAGGGGGCTGGTTATGGCTACACCTTC. Its protein is CASSLEGAGYGYTF. The V call is TRBV28, the J call TRBJ1-2; TRBD1 matches at 7 bases. The CDR3 length is 14 residues. In germline, CDR1 is MDHEN, CDR2 SYDVKM. The V segment lost 2 bases and the J segment 5 bases; nucleotides outside the gene matches: 5.